The T cell receptor (beta chain) described here comes from a study of CD8 T cells in ankylosing spondylitis (TCRdb year 2017). In terms of the full investigation: To find TCR variants linked to disease, the study profiled T cell receptor beta repertoires in ankylosing spondylitis patients and healthy donors. The whole study cohort included 90 to 120 healthy donors and some 27 ankylosing spondylitis patients. Peripheral blood samples were taken, and synovial fluid was additionally collected from ankylosing spondylitis patients. Results and caveats for the whole study, not just this receptor: The disease-linked clones showed a CD8+ phenotype and occurred at relatively low frequencies in peripheral blood. The disease-linked clones were reported as significantly enriched in matched synovial fluid samples from ankylosing spondylitis patients. Some of the motif variants had been reported before in the synovial fluid and blood of reactive arthritis patients, a finding that suggests common disease-initiation mechanisms. Blood from ankylosing spondylitis patients appeared to be characterized by a TCR beta motif composed of about eight highly homologous amino acid variants.

For sequencing, an Illumina HiSeq 2500 was employed. Quantitative 5'-RACE with molecular barcodes was the method used to prepare the TCR beta libraries. The authors' pipeline ran thus. Disease-linked TCR variants were identified with a new computational method built on a probabilistic model of VDJ rearrangement. Using fastp trimming at Q25 and MiXCR clonotype assembly, TCRdb reanalyzed the public sequencing data and kept in-frame beta chains. Duplicate CDR3 protein sequences are folded into a single record with the most common DNA and genes. In this record, the V and J calls reflect TCRdb's handling and not the investigators' own analysis. Counted in this sample were roughly 48,000 distinct CDR3 sequences; approximately 7% of them appeared once. The ten largest clonotypes hold around 8.7% of the sample. Taken from cysteine to phenylalanine, the CDR3 has 17 residues. The read is trimmed to its CDR3 DNA, 51 bases read in frame from base 1. V sheds 1 base and J sheds 0 bases, leaving 12 bases between their ends.

This clonotype was seen ten or more times. Its binding antigen is unknown. Within one base of it there is no much larger clone, and no base qualities were kept. The V and J segments used are TRBV12-3 or TRBV12-4 and TRBJ2-2, and the D gene may be TRBD2, 6 bases matching. The sequencing sample was made of blood, either unsorted or a sorted T cell fraction (not recorded which). This sequence originates from a female donor with ankylosing spondylitis or in good health (not recorded which). The CDR3 amino acid sequence is: CASSLGARLANTGELFF. At the DNA level, the sequence is TGTGCCAGCAGTTTAGGGGCCCGACTAGCGAACACCGGGGAGCTGTTTTTT.